These 31 T cell receptor beta chains originate from one sample sequenced in a study of blood T cell repertoires in COVID-19. Here immunoSEQ multiplex PCR was the method, and the copy in TCRdb shows in-frame clones only, minus some. The repertoire includes around 300,000 clones, about nine tenths of them detected once, and 1.5% to 2% sits in the top ten. The sample comprised peripheral blood. The receptor set was obtained from a woman aged 25 to 45 with COVID-19, enrolled during active disease.

The V gene is TRBV11-3, the J gene TRBJ2-2, with a possible D match to TRBD1 (6 bases). CDR3 length: 20 residues. The ends were cut back, 5 bases at V and 2 bases at J, with 27 bases in the middle. The germline V gene has CDR1 SGHNT and CDR2 YENEEA. CDR3 in amino acids: CASSHTGTSKKFSNTGELFF. Here the CDR3 DNA reads TGTGCCAGCAGCCATACCGGGACAAGCAAAAAATTCTCCAACACCGGGGAGCTGTTTTTT.

The CDR3 DNA follows: TGTGCCAGCAGACAACAGGTGATGAGGACTGAAGCTTTCTTT. Residues: CASRQQVMRTEAFF. V is TRBV6-5 and J is TRBJ1-1; D is perhaps TRBD1 (5 bases). Germline V gene lookup returns CDR1 MNHEY and CDR2 SVGAGI. The CDR3 covers 14 residues. V dropped 6 bases and J dropped 5 bases, with 16 bases sitting between them.

J is TRBJ2-3 and V is TRBV7-3; tentatively, D is TRBD1 (6 bases). CDR1 is SGHTA, CDR2 FQGTGA, per germline. The length of the CDR3 is 13 residues. Trimming stripped 4 bases from V and 6 bases from J, with 11 bases between. The CDR3 coding sequence is TGTGCCAGCAGCTACACAGGGTGGGATACGCAGTATTTT. It yields the protein CASSYTGWDTQYF.

The chain is built from TRBV3-1 (or the pseudogene TRBV3-2) and TRBJ2-5, with D unresolved. Germline V gene lookup returns CDR1 LGHDT and CDR2 YNNKEL (reference sequence). This CDR3 has 12 residues. V lost 4 bases and J 5 bases, leaving 8 bases between the germline ends. CDR3 protein: CASSRNGETQYF. CDR3 bases: TGTGCCAGCAGCCGAAATGGCGAGACCCAGTACTTC.

V is TRBV5-1 and J is TRBJ2-5, with 9 bases lining up with TRBD2. The CDR3 is made up of 16 amino acids. The germline V gene has CDR1 SGHRS and CDR2 YFSETQ. J lost 3 bases, V lost 0 bases, and 6 bases had no gene match. DNA of the CDR3: TGCGCCAGCAGCTTGGGGAGCGGGGGGCCGGAAGAGACCCAGTACTTC. Translated: CASSLGSGGPEETQYF.

Relative to its sample, this clone is medium-sized (0.01 to 0.1%). The gene calls are TRBV6-4 and TRBJ2-3, with D possibly matching TRBD2 (6 bases). V lost 3 bases to trimming and J lost 4 bases, with 11 bases between them. Germline values: CDR1 MRHNA, CDR2 SNTAGT. The CDR3 totals 14 residues. The CDR3 here is CASSESGSADTQYF. CDR3 in DNA: TGTGCCAGCAGTGAGAGCGGGTCGGCAGATACGCAGTATTTT.

The CDR3 nucleotides read TGTGCCAGCAGCTCCATGCAAGGACAGGAAGATGAAAAACTGTTTTTT. This encodes CASSSMQGQEDEKLFF. The chain joins TRBV5-4 to TRBJ1-4, with 7 bases fitting TRBD1. The CDR3 length is 16 residues. From germline, CDR1 is SGHNT and CDR2 YYREEE (reference sequence). Trimming at V came to 3 bases and at J to 6 bases, leaving 11 bases not matched to a gene.

There are a few counts of this clone. The rearrangement uses TRBV6-5 and TRBJ1-2; D perhaps matches TRBD1 (5 bases). Trimming shortened V by 8 bases and J by 7 bases, and 11 bases separated the two germline ends. Germline CDR1 reads MNHEY; CDR2 reads SVGAGI. The CDR3 covers 11 residues. CDR3 DNA sequence: TGTGCCAGCGTTGCAGGGTTTGGCTACACCTTC. Translation: CASVAGFGYTF.

Many counts were recorded for this clone. The chain carries TRBV6-4 and TRBJ2-3, with 10 bases lining up with TRBD2. Germline CDR1 and CDR2: MRHNA and SNTAGT. Germline trimming cut 0 bases from V and 4 bases from J; bases unmatched to any gene: 1. The CDR3 totals 15 residues. In DNA, the CDR3 is TGTGCCAGCAGTGACTCTAGCGGGGGGCCAGATACGCAGTATTTT. Its translation is CASSDSSGGPDTQYF.

The chain uses TRBV6-5 and TRBJ2-3; D perhaps matches TRBD1 (6 bases). The V end was cut by 7 bases, the J end by 3 bases, with 14 bases between. Germline CDR1 and CDR2: MNHEY and SVGAGI. This CDR3 is built from 14 residues. The CDR3 nucleotides are TGTGCCAGCAAGGTACAGGGATCGACAGATACGCAGTATTTT. This encodes CASKVQGSTDTQYF.

The chain joins TRBV6-4 to TRBJ2-1, with D perhaps TRBD2 (6 bases). V lost 1 base to trimming and J lost 1 base, with 8 bases between them. The germline gives CDR1 MRHNA, CDR2 SNTAGT. The CDR3 is made up of 15 amino acids. For the CDR3, the DNA is TGTGCCAGCAGTGACTATGGGGGGTCCTACAATGAGCAGTTCTTC. It encodes CASSDYGGSYNEQFF.

Here the CDR3 DNA reads TGTGCCAGCAGCTTTGGGACTAGCGGTGAGCTAGGGACCCAGTACTTC. Its translation: CASSFGTSGELGTQYF. V gene TRBV3-1 (or the pseudogene TRBV3-2) combines with J gene TRBJ2-5; TRBD2 agrees at 11 bases. The CDR3 covers 16 residues. Germline trimming cut 5 bases from V and 7 bases from J; bases unmatched to any gene: 12. Germline V gene lookup returns CDR1 LGHDT and CDR2 YNNKEL (reference sequence).

The chain couples TRBV2 to TRBJ1-2, with D perhaps matching TRBD1 (5 bases). The germline gives CDR1 SNHLY, CDR2 FYNNEI. The CDR3 has 16 amino acids. The V end was cut by 1 base, the J end by 6 bases, with 18 bases between. The CDR3 DNA is TGTGCCAGCAGTGAAGGGGGTCTCAGGGAAAAGCATGGCTACACCTTC. This gives the protein CASSEGGLREKHGYTF.

The chain uses TRBV7-9 and TRBJ2-1, with D unclear. The germline V gene encodes CDR1 SEHNR and CDR2 FQNEAQ (reference sequence). V lost 3 bases and J 10 bases, leaving 10 bases between the germline ends. This CDR3 is 12 amino acids long. The CDR3 DNA reads as TGTGCCAGCAGCTTCAGTCCCTGGGAGCAGTTCTTC. Its translation is CASSFSPWEQFF.

This clone has a single count. The chain uses TRBV6-5 and TRBJ1-5; D gene uncertain. From germline, CDR1 is MNHEY and CDR2 SVGAGI. V was pared by 4 bases and J by 9 bases, with 13 bases between. This CDR3 contains 13 residues. CDR3 in amino acids: CASSSARGRPQHF. The CDR3 coding sequence is TGTGCCAGCAGTTCCGCCCGAGGGAGGCCCCAGCATTTT.

This clone showed up just once. The chain couples TRBV7-2 to TRBJ2-5; TRBD2 is a possible D gene (6 bases). Looked up from germline, CDR1 is SGHTA and CDR2 is FQGNSA. Trimming shortened V by 5 bases and J by 4 bases, and 17 bases separated the two germline ends. The CDR3 is 15 amino acids. The CDR3 reads CASSTTAGRGETQYF. The CDR3 DNA sequence: TGTGCCAGCAGCACCACTGCGGGGCGCGGAGAGACCCAGTACTTC. Supplemented by reference TRBV7-2 and TRBJ2-5, the full variable domain reads GAGVSQSPSNKVTEKGKDVELRCDPISGHTALYWYRQSLGQGLEFLIYFQGNSAPDKSGLPSDRFSAERTGGSVSTLTIQRTQQEDSAVYLCASSTTAGRGETQYFGPGTRLLVL.

This chain connects TRBV28 to TRBJ2-4; tentatively, D is TRBD1 (6 bases). The CDR3 is made up of 14 amino acids. Per the germline V gene, CDR1 is MDHEN and CDR2 is SYDVKM. Trimming took 5 bases from V and 7 from J, leaving 15 bases between them. CDR3 in amino acids: CASSLQGGTNIQYF. CDR3 nucleotide sequence: TGTGCCAGCAGTCTACAGGGTGGTACGAACATTCAGTACTTC.

This clone has only one observation. The V call is TRBV12-1, the J call TRBJ1-2; the D segment call TRBD1 is taken from the table without a DNA check. TRBV12-1 is given as a pseudogene. The CDR3 length is 18 residues. The CDR3 here is CASSFTSGAASLAYGYTF. The CDR3 DNA reads TGTGCCAGCAGCTTTACGTCTGGGGCGGCCAGCCTTGCCTATGGCTACACCTTC.

CDR3 amino acids: CASSLGVHGGYGYTF. For the CDR3, the DNA is TGTGCCAGCAGCTTAGGAGTCCATGGTGGCTATGGCTACACCTTC. V is TRBV5-4 and J is TRBJ1-2; D gene ambiguous. The CDR3 sequence is 15 residues long. Trimming took 2 bases from V and 4 from J, leaving 15 bases between them. Germline lookup yields CDR1 SGHNT and CDR2 YYREEE (reference sequence). Based on the CDR3 plus reference TRBV5-4 and TRBJ1-2, the full variable domain is ETGVTQSPTHLIKTRGQQVTLRCSSQSGHNTVSWYQQALGQGPQFIFQYYREEENGRGNFPPRFSGLQFPNYSSELNVNALELDDSALYLCASSLGVHGGYGYTFGSGTRLTVV.

The chain couples TRBV18 to TRBJ1-1; D call uncertain. CDR3 length: 15 residues. Per germline, CDR1 KGHSH and CDR2 LQKENI. Between the trimmed V and J ends, which lost 2 bases and 3 bases, there was a span of 13 bases. In nucleotides, the CDR3 is TGTGCCAGCTCACCAGGGAGACTTCCGCACACTGAAGCTTTCTTT. Protein sequence: CASSPGRLPHTEAFF.

The V and J genes are TRBV5-1 and TRBJ2-3; 7 bases map to TRBD1. Germline-derived CDR1 and CDR2 are SGHRS and YFSETQ. The CDR3 totals 15 residues. Trimming cost V 5 bases and J 0 bases; bases outside gene matches: 6. CDR3 sequence: CASRRDSSSTDTQYF. Here the CDR3 DNA reads TGCGCCAGCAGAAGGGACAGTTCGAGCACAGATACGCAGTATTTT.

The chain uses TRBV5-1 and TRBJ2-3, with TRBD2 matching over 7 bases. V lost 3 bases and J lost 0; bases outside the gene matches: 10. Germline V CDR1 and CDR2: SGHRS, YFSETQ. The CDR3 is made up of 17 amino acids. The CDR3 sequence: CASSSNQRGLSTDTQYF. In DNA, the CDR3 is TGCGCCAGCAGCTCCAACCAGCGGGGCCTAAGCACAGATACGCAGTATTTT.

The rearrangement uses TRBV6-5 and TRBJ1-5; 8 bases match TRBD1. After removal of 8 bases from V and 4 bases from J, the junction contained 10 bases not matched to a gene. The CDR3 spans 15 residues. Germline V gene lookup returns CDR1 MNHEY and CDR2 SVGAGI. The CDR3, as DNA: TGTGCCAGCGGGCCGAGACAGGGGCCAAATCAGCCCCAGCATTTT. It yields the protein CASGPRQGPNQPQHF.

The chain carries TRBV7-9 and TRBJ1-1; 8 nucleotides align to TRBD1. The CDR3 sequence is 15 residues long. V was pared by 5 bases and J by 4 bases, with 9 bases of the junction left unmatched. Per the germline V gene, CDR1 is SEHNR and CDR2 is FQNEAQ (reference sequence). CDR3 DNA sequence: TGTGCCAGCAGCACTCAGGGGGCGCCGCGCACTGAAGCTTTCTTT. Amino acids: CASSTQGAPRTEAFF.

This chain uses TRBV6-1 with TRBJ2-4, with 7 bases lining up with TRBD1. V was clipped by 2 bases and J by 8 bases; unmatched bases: 9. Germline lookup yields CDR1 MNHNS and CDR2 SASEGT. The CDR3 is 15 amino acids. The CDR3 DNA reads TGTGCCAGCAGTGAACCTGGGACAGCCTCCGACATTCAGTACTTC. This sequence encodes CASSEPGTASDIQYF.

Only one count was recorded for this clone. CDR3 DNA: TGTGCCAGCAGCTTAGTCGGCGGGGGGGCCTCCGGGGAGCTGTTTTTT. Translating it yields CASSLVGGGASGELFF. The chain is built from TRBV7-2 and TRBJ2-2, with TRBD2 identical over 9 bases. The CDR3 contains 16 residues. Germline V CDR1 and CDR2: SGHTA, FQGNSA. V trimming: 1 base; J trimming: 6 bases; junction bases outside the gene matches: 6.

The V gene is TRBV6-1, the J gene TRBJ2-7; 8 bases align to TRBD1. The V gene's germline CDR1 is MNHNS and CDR2 SASEGT. V shed 2 bases, J shed 5 bases, and the junction held 8 bases outside the gene matches. The CDR3 sequence is 15 residues long. Here the CDR3 reads CASSERRTGLDEQYF. Here the CDR3 DNA reads TGTGCCAGCAGTGAACGGAGGACAGGGCTCGACGAGCAGTACTTC.

The genes are TRBV27 and TRBJ2-5; weak D call: TRBD2 (6 bases). The CDR3 has 16 amino acids. Trimming took off 5 bases at V and 2 bases at J, with 18 bases between the two ends. CDR1 and CDR2 (germline): MNHEY, SMNVEV (reference sequence). CDR3: CASSPSGVVRQETQYF. The CDR3 coding sequence is TGTGCCAGCAGTCCATCGGGGGTAGTTAGGCAAGAGACCCAGTACTTC.

The rearrangement uses TRBV28 and TRBJ2-4; 7 bases match TRBD1. The germline V gene has CDR1 MDHEN and CDR2 SYDVKM. Trimming took 3 bases from V and 2 from J; bases not matched to a gene: 10. The CDR3 runs 17 residues. The CDR3 reads CASSLVGGGFTKNIQYF. The CDR3 region has the DNA TGTGCCAGCAGTTTGGTAGGGGGCGGTTTTACCAAAAACATTCAGTACTTC. The full variable domain, completed using reference TRBV28 and TRBJ2-4, is DVKVTQSSRYLVKRTGEKVFLECVQDMDHENMFWYRQDPGLGLRLIYFSYDVKMKEKGDIPEGYSVSREKKERFSLILESASTNQTSMYLCASSLVGGGFTKNIQYFGAGTRLSVL.

This clone was recorded only once. The chain joins TRBV30 to TRBJ1-2; 7 positions match TRBD1. This CDR3 has 13 residues. Trimming cost V 3 bases and J 2 bases; bases outside gene matches: 3. Germline assignment: CDR1 GTSNPN and CDR2 SVGIG (reference sequence). This CDR3 is CAWRGQPNYGYTF. In nucleotides, the CDR3 is TGTGCCTGGAGGGGACAGCCGAACTATGGCTACACCTTC.

The rearrangement joins TRBV5-8 to TRBJ2-2, with unresolved D. This CDR3 is 16 amino acids long. V was shortened by 0 bases and J by 8 bases, with 17 bases between the two germline ends. The germline gives CDR1 SGHTS, CDR2 YDEGEE. The CDR3: CASSLGLGPPPGELFF. In DNA, the CDR3 is TGTGCCAGCAGCTTGGGTCTGGGCCCACCCCCTGGGGAGCTGTTTTTT.